Sequencing of this T cell receptor (beta chain) was carried out in a study of human T cells and chemical hapten exposure. General study results and limits: TCRs at a frequency above 1 in 1000 stayed unchanged with DPC sensitization.

Unseparated into fractions, whole blood served as the source from which total RNA was extracted. MiXCR, applied by TCRdb to the 5' RACE reads, yields one record per CDR3 protein. The sample holds approximately 140,000 distinct CDR3 sequences, around 4% seen once. This clonotype has at least ten counts. What it binds is not known. This clonotype was sampled from a female donor in good health.

In DNA form, the CDR3 reads TGTGCCATCAGGACGACAGGGAACACTGAAGCTTTCTTT. Encoded protein: CAIRTTGNTEAFF. The chain joins TRBV10-3 to TRBJ1-1; tentatively, D is TRBD1 (6 bases). This CDR3 contains 13 residues. Germline V gene lookup returns CDR1 ENHRY and CDR2 SYGVKD. Trimming took off 6 bases at V and 1 base at J, with 9 bases between the two ends.